The 23 T cell receptor beta chains below all came from one sample that was sequenced in a study of human T cells and chemical hapten exposure. TCRdb recomputed calls from the RACE reads with MiXCR, one row per CDR3 protein. The sample has roughly 110,000 distinct CDR3 sequences; approximately 12% are singletons. Time point noted: pre-sensitization, week 0. Treatment described: therapeutic diphenylcyclopropenone sensitization with weekly scalp DPC. The sample in question was whole blood, obtained in connection with sensitization to the hapten diphenylcyclopropenone (DPC). The receptors shown here come from a woman aged 45-59 years with alopecia areata. Some clones in this sample may be carry-over from other donors' samples.

In this sample, this clonotype turned up many times. V is TRBV14 and J is TRBJ2-3, with 7 positions matching TRBD2. The germline CDR1 and CDR2 sequences are SGHDN and FVKESK. The length of the CDR3 is 14 residues. Germline trimming cut 8 bases from V and 2 bases from J; bases unmatched to any gene: 7. The CDR3 nucleotides read TGTGCCAGCTCTAGCGGTTTCAACACAGATACGCAGTATTTT. This translates into CASSSGFNTDTQYF. The full variable domain, in which reference TRBV14 and TRBJ2-3 provide the parts outside the CDR3, is EAGVTQFPSHSVIEKGQTVTLRCDPISGHDNLYWYRRVMGKEIKFLLHFVKESKQDESGMPNNRFLAERTGGTYSTLKVQPAELEDSGVYFCASSSGFNTDTQYFGPGTRLTVL.

This clonotype was counted a few times. The V call is TRBV2, the J call TRBJ1-1; maybe TRBD1 (5 bases). Germline assignment: CDR1 SNHLY and CDR2 FYNNEI. The length of the CDR3 is 13 residues. V lost 8 bases and J lost 7, with 17 bases in between. In nucleotides, the CDR3 is TGTGCCAGCCGGGGGACTTCTTATGATGAAGCTTTCTTT. Its translation is CASRGTSYDEAFF.

The CDR3 loop is CASSLTYSYNEQFF. The CDR3 region has the DNA TGTGCCAGCAGTTTGACCTACTCCTACAATGAGCAGTTCTTC. The gene calls are TRBV12-3 or TRBV12-4 and TRBJ2-1; D is unresolved. V was shortened by 3 bases and J by 0 bases, with 6 bases between the two germline ends. This CDR3 is 14 amino acids long.

The chain uses TRBV29-1 and TRBJ2-1; no firm D call. From germline, CDR1 is SQVTM and CDR2 ANQGSEA. This CDR3 spans 13 amino acids. Deletions cut 4 bases from V and 12 bases from J, with 19 bases between. CDR3 residues: CSVGSVRIYGQFF. CDR3 bases: TGCAGCGTTGGGTCAGTAAGGATCTATGGGCAGTTCTTC.

The chain uses TRBV27 and TRBJ2-3, with 7 nucleotides matching TRBD2. V was pared by 8 bases and J by 3 bases, with 8 bases of the junction left unmatched. Germline CDR1 reads MNHEY; CDR2 reads SMNVEV (reference sequence). This CDR3 comprises 14 residues. The CDR3 nucleotides read TGTGCCAGCGGACTAGTGGGGGGTACAGATACGCAGTATTTT. Translating gives CASGLVGGTDTQYF.

A few counts support this clonotype. The chain combines TRBV29-1 with TRBJ1-1; D is undetermined. The V end lost 6 bases, the J end lost 1 base, and 12 bases lay between the germline ends. Germline CDR1 is SQVTM and CDR2 is ANQGSEA. This CDR3 has 13 residues. CDR3 nucleotide sequence: TGCAGCGTCTCCTTCGCGGGGAACACTGAAGCTTTCTTT. Its protein is CSVSFAGNTEAFF.

At least ten counts were recorded for this clonotype. V is TRBV6-5 and J is TRBJ2-1; TRBD2 matches at 13 bases. Germline CDR1 MNHEY, CDR2 SVGAGI. The CDR3 has 17 residues. The trim removed 2 bases at V and 9 bases at J, leaving 10 bases unmatched. CDR3 residues: CASSYQQGLAGSREQFF. CDR3 DNA: TGTGCCAGCAGTTACCAGCAGGGACTAGCGGGGAGTCGTGAGCAGTTCTTC.

Ten or more counts support this clonotype. The chain joins TRBV7-8 to TRBJ1-1; D is ambiguous. V lost 0 bases, J lost 8 bases, and 22 bases lay in between. The CDR3 runs 17 residues. Germline assignment: CDR1 SGHVS and CDR2 FQNEAQ. CDR3 in DNA: TGTGCCAGCAGCTTAGCGGTTCCGATGGCAGTAAATGGGGAAGCTTTCTTT. This gives the protein CASSLAVPMAVNGEAFF.

This rearrangement joins TRBV29-1 to TRBJ1-1; 7 positions match TRBD1. Germline V gene data show CDR1 as SQVTM and CDR2 as ANQGSEA. The length of the CDR3 is 14 residues. The V and J ends lost 4 bases and 4 bases, in that order; junction bases with no gene match: 9. In nucleotides, the CDR3 is TGCAGCGTTGGGGTCCAGGGGGGGAGCACTGAAGCTTTCTTT. It is translated as CSVGVQGGSTEAFF.

This clonotype appeared many times. This chain uses TRBV29-1 with TRBJ1-2, with D uncertain. V was shortened by 2 bases and J by 4 bases, with 11 bases between the two germline ends. Germline CDR1 and CDR2: SQVTM and ANQGSEA. The CDR3 contains 13 residues. CDR3 region: CSVESLEPYGYTF. CDR3 DNA sequence: TGCAGCGTTGAATCTTTGGAACCCTATGGCTACACCTTC.

CDR3 region: CASSLPGAGELFF. The CDR3 DNA sequence: TGTGCCAGCAGTTTACCTGGGGCCGGGGAGCTGTTTTTT. J is TRBJ2-2 and V is TRBV12-3 or TRBV12-4; D gene unclear. CDR3 length: 13 residues. Trimming removed 2 bases at V and 6 bases at J, with 7 bases between.

V gene TRBV15 combines with J gene TRBJ2-4, with no clear D. The CDR3 is made up of 13 amino acids. Deletions cut 0 bases from V and 9 bases from J, with 9 bases between. Germline values: CDR1 LNHNV, CDR2 YYDKDF (reference sequence). In DNA form, the CDR3 reads TGTGCCACCAGCAGAGACCCCAAAGGCATTCAGTACTTC. Residues: CATSRDPKGIQYF.

This clonotype was observed a few times. The CDR3 sequence: CASSSRPSGNTIYF. CDR3 in DNA: TGTGCCAGCAGCTCCCGGCCCTCTGGAAACACCATATATTTT. V gene TRBV7-8 combines with J gene TRBJ1-3; D is ambiguous. V was clipped by 4 bases and J by 0 bases, with 7 bases between them. This CDR3 contains 14 residues. Germline values: CDR1 SGHVS, CDR2 FQNEAQ.

The rearrangement joins TRBV5-5 to TRBJ1-2, with TRBD1 matching 9 bases. The germline CDR1 and CDR2 sequences are SGHKS and YYEKEE (reference sequence). J gave up 2 bases and V 4 bases, and 6 bases lay outside the gene matches. CDR3 length equals 15 residues. CDR3 sequence: CASSVTGGANYGYTF. The CDR3 nucleotides read TGTGCCAGCAGCGTTACAGGGGGCGCGAACTATGGCTACACCTTC.

The rearrangement joins TRBV12-3 or TRBV12-4 to TRBJ1-5; D may be TRBD1 (5 bases). Trimming removed 0 bases from V and 7 bases from J, with 13 bases in between. This CDR3 spans 15 amino acids. CDR3 protein: CASSLALGERQPQHF. CDR3 coding DNA: TGTGCCAGCAGTTTAGCGCTAGGGGAACGGCAGCCCCAGCATTTT.

This clonotype has only a few counts. The genes are TRBV7-9 and TRBJ2-5; TRBD1 is a possible D gene (5 bases). Deletions cut 3 bases from V and 7 bases from J, with 6 bases between. There are 11 residues in the CDR3. Germline loops: CDR1 SEHNR, CDR2 FQNEAQ (reference sequence). The CDR3 reads CASSFDRTQYF. CDR3 nucleotide sequence: TGTGCCAGCAGCTTCGACAGGACCCAGTACTTC.

The table lists this clonotype with a few counts. V gene TRBV28 combines with J gene TRBJ1-2, with 8 bases aligning to TRBD1. V gave up 7 bases and J gave up 4 bases; unmatched junction bases: 14. From germline, CDR1 is MDHEN and CDR2 SYDVKM. This CDR3 region has 16 residues. Here the CDR3 reads CASTSTGVDRVYGYTF. CDR3 sequence (DNA): TGTGCCAGCACCTCTACGGGGGTGGACAGGGTCTATGGCTACACCTTC.

This clonotype was counted only a few times. The chain employs TRBV7-9 and TRBJ2-7; 7 nucleotides align to TRBD1. In germline, CDR1 is SEHNR, CDR2 FQNEAQ (reference sequence). The CDR3 totals 14 residues. V lost 6 bases and J lost 4; bases outside the gene matches: 9. The CDR3 region has the DNA TGTGCCAGCAGTTTACCGGGACAGAGTTACGAGCAGTACTTC. Translating gives CASSLPGQSYEQYF.

This clonotype showed up many times. V gene TRBV15 combines with J gene TRBJ2-4, with D possibly being TRBD2 (6 bases). The CDR3 is 15 residues long. Germline-derived CDR1 and CDR2 are LNHNV and YYDKDF (reference sequence). Trimming removed 6 bases from V and 7 bases from J, with 19 bases in between. The CDR3 is CATRGGVEGWNIQYF. DNA of the CDR3: TGTGCCACCAGGGGGGGAGTAGAAGGTTGGAACATTCAGTACTTC.

This chain links TRBV5-4 with TRBJ2-3; TRBD2 agrees at 8 bases. Germline lookup yields CDR1 SGHNT and CDR2 YYREEE (reference sequence). J gave up 4 bases and V 5 bases, and 9 bases lay outside the gene matches. This CDR3 has 15 amino acids. The CDR3 DNA reads TGTGCCAGCAGGGTCGGACTAGCTTTCGCAGATACGCAGTATTTT. This translates into CASRVGLAFADTQYF.

The chain couples TRBV18 to TRBJ1-2; D is uncertain. The germline V gene has CDR1 KGHSH and CDR2 LQKENI. This CDR3 region has 14 residues. Trimming stripped 2 bases from V and 3 bases from J, with 10 bases between. CDR3 region: CASSPDATHYGYTF. In nucleotides, the CDR3 is TGTGCCAGCTCACCAGACGCCACACACTATGGCTACACCTTC.

This clonotype was counted many times. The chain carries TRBV28 and TRBJ1-6, with 7 positions matching TRBD1. Germline loops: CDR1 MDHEN, CDR2 SYDVKM. This CDR3 spans 10 amino acids. CDR3 protein: CGTGNSPLHF. The DNA of the CDR3 is TGTGGGACAGGCAATTCACCCCTCCACTTT.

This rearrangement joins TRBV5-1 to TRBJ1-5; no reliable D call. The CDR3 runs to 13 residues. Germline V gene sequence: CDR1 SGHRS, CDR2 YFSETQ. The V gene lost 3 bases and the J gene lost 6 bases, with 10 bases spanning the gap. CDR3 in amino acids: CASSSHGGQPQHF. The CDR3 DNA is TGCGCCAGCAGCTCTCACGGTGGTCAGCCCCAGCATTTT.